Following are 10 T cell receptor beta chains from one sample sequenced in a study of technical replicates of blood from a few donors. The assay was immunoSEQ multiplex PCR, and TCRdb's table has in-frame clones only and misses some. Among 76,000 or so clones listed, 90% to 95% were seen once. The specimen sequenced was T cells isolated from PBMCs. The receptors here all came from a human donor in good health.

The rearrangement uses TRBV27 and TRBJ1-1; maybe TRBD1 (6 bases). V was trimmed by 2 bases and J by 0 bases, leaving 19 bases between them. Per the germline V gene, CDR1 is MNHEY and CDR2 is SMNVEV (reference sequence). The CDR3 has 18 amino acids. CDR3 coding DNA: TGTGCCAGCAGTTTAAGCTATTCGGACAGCTTAATGAACACTGAAGCTTTCTTT. It is translated as CASSLSYSDSLMNTEAFF.

V is TRBV27 and J is TRBJ2-1; 11 positions agree with TRBD2. The CDR3 extends over 18 amino acids. Unmatched junction bases numbered 17, after V lost 8 bases and J lost 5 bases. Looked up from germline, CDR1 is MNHEY and CDR2 is SMNVEV (reference sequence). The CDR3 reads CASVSSPFSGRAHNEQFF. The DNA of the CDR3 is TGTGCCAGCGTTAGTTCCCCCTTTAGCGGGAGGGCCCACAATGAGCAGTTCTTC.

CDR3 nucleotides: TGTGCCAGCAGCTTGGGGCCAGAGAACACTGAAGCTTTCTTT. Amino acid sequence: CASSLGPENTEAFF. The chain links TRBV5-6 to TRBJ1-1, with unresolved D. The CDR3 contains 14 residues. CDR1 and CDR2 from the germline V gene are SGHDT and YYEEEE. The germline V and J ends were trimmed by 0 bases and 1 base, with 7 bases remaining between them. Supplemented by reference TRBV5-6 and TRBJ1-1, the full variable domain reads DAGVTQSPTHLIKTRGQQVTLRCSPKSGHDTVSWYQQALGQGPQFIFQYYEEEERQRGNFPDRFSGHQFPNYSSELNVNALLLGDSALYLCASSLGPENTEAFFGQGTRLTVV.

The chain has TRBV5-6 and TRBJ1-5; unclear D gene. Looked up from germline, CDR1 is SGHDT and CDR2 is YYEEEE. This CDR3 has 14 amino acids. Trimming pared 3 bases from V and 0 bases from J, leaving 7 bases between. CDR3 nucleotides: TGTGCCAGCAGCTCCCCCGGTAGCAATCAGCCCCAGCATTTT. This codes for CASSSPGSNQPQHF.

This rearrangement joins TRBV4-2 to TRBJ2-7; 10 bases fit TRBD1. The junction had 3 bases not matched to a gene; V was cut back by 3 bases and J by 4 bases. CDR3 length equals 14 residues. The germline CDR1 and CDR2 sequences are LGHNA and YNFKEQ. The CDR3 region has the DNA TGTGCCAGCAGCCAGGGGGACAGGGGTTACGAGCAGTACTTC. Its translation: CASSQGDRGYEQYF.

The chain recombines TRBV4-1 with TRBJ1-1; a weak D match, TRBD1 (6 bases). The CDR3 is made up of 15 amino acids. V lost 4 bases, J lost 1 base, and 13 bases lay in between. Looked up from germline, CDR1 is MGHRA and CDR2 is YSYEKL. The CDR3 DNA is TGCGCCAGCAGCCCTTTCCAGGGACAGAACACTGAAGCTTTCTTT. Translation gives CASSPFQGQNTEAFF.

This chain uses TRBV7-9 with TRBJ2-3; TRBD1 agrees at 7 bases. Germline V gene data show CDR1 as SEHNR and CDR2 as FQNEAQ (reference sequence). With V trimmed by 6 bases and J by 0 bases, 6 bases remained unmatched. This CDR3 spans 15 amino acids. CDR3 bases: TGTGCCAGCAGACAGGACAGGAGGAGCACAGATACGCAGTATTTT. Its protein product is CASRQDRRSTDTQYF.

This chain joins TRBV4-1 and TRBJ2-7; 7 nucleotides line up with TRBD2. The junction had 13 bases not matched to a gene; V was cut back by 4 bases and J by 7 bases. This CDR3 region has 15 residues. Germline assignment: CDR1 MGHRA and CDR2 YSYEKL. CDR3 region: CASSLIGGGMGEQYF. The CDR3 bases are TGCGCCAGCAGCCTCATTGGCGGGGGAATGGGGGAGCAGTACTTC.

The CDR3 spells CASSLGSSGANVLTF. The CDR3 DNA follows: TGTGCCAGCAGTTTAGGCAGCTCTGGGGCCAACGTCCTGACTTTC. J is TRBJ2-6 and V is TRBV28; D not certain. In germline, CDR1 is MDHEN, CDR2 SYDVKM. CDR3 size: 15 residues. The germline V and J ends were trimmed by 2 bases and 0 bases, with 5 bases remaining between them. Full variable domain (rest looked up from reference TRBV28 and TRBJ2-6): DVKVTQSSRYLVKRTGEKVFLECVQDMDHENMFWYRQDPGLGLRLIYFSYDVKMKEKGDIPEGYSVSREKKERFSLILESASTNQTSMYLCASSLGSSGANVLTFGAGSRLTVL.

This clone was seen a handful of times. The chain employs TRBV11-2 and TRBJ2-5; TRBD2 aligns across 8 bases. The CDR3 loop spans 15 amino acids. V lost 5 bases to trimming and J lost 2 bases; unmatched junction nucleotides: 7. Germline V gene lookup returns CDR1 SGHAT and CDR2 FQNNGV. The CDR3: CASSLPPSGQETQYF. The DNA for the CDR3 is TGTGCCAGCAGCCTGCCCCCTAGCGGGCAAGAGACCCAGTACTTC.